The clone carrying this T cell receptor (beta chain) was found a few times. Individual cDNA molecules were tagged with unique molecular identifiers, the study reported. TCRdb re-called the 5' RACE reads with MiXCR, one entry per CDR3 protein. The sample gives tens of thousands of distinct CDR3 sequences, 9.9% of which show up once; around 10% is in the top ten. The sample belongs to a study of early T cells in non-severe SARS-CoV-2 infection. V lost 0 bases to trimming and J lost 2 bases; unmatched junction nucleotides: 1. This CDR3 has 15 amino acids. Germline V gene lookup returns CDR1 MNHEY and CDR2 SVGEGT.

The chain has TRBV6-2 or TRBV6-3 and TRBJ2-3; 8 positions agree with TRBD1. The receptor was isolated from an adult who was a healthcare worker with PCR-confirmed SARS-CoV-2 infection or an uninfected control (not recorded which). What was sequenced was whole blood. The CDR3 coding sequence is TGTGCCAGCAGTTACTCGGACAGGGCCACAGATACGCAGTATTTT. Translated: CASSYSDRATDTQYF.